The 9 T cell receptor beta chains below all came from one sample that was sequenced in a study of vaccination effects on CD4 cells after COVID-19. No antigens are known for them. Method: immunoSEQ multiplex PCR; TCRdb's copy keeps in-frame clones and lacks some. Of about 71,000 clones in the sample, roughly 80% were seen once. Expansion with viral peptide pools was applied to antigen-specific CD4+ T cells by the ViraFEST assay prior to sequencing. CD4+ T cells were isolated after less than 12 days of culture. Vaccine recipients had no previous SARS-CoV-2 infection; their nucleocapsid antibodies were negative. This specimen consisted of CD4+ T cells from PBMCs cultured with SARS-CoV-2 spike peptides, obtained before COVID-19 vaccination. The receptors shown here come from a human donor who received a COVID-19 vaccine.

The genes are TRBV5-6 and TRBJ1-1; weak D call: TRBD1 (5 bases). Germline V CDR1 and CDR2: SGHDT, YYEEEE. The CDR3 covers 12 residues. V gave up 2 bases and J gave up 5 bases, with 7 bases separating them. This chain's CDR3 is CASSFGGTEAFF. In nucleotides, the CDR3 is TGTGCCAGCAGCTTCGGGGGGACTGAAGCTTTCTTT. The variable domain in full, with the rest retrieved from reference TRBV5-6 and TRBJ1-1, is DAGVTQSPTHLIKTRGQQVTLRCSPKSGHDTVSWYQQALGQGPQFIFQYYEEEERQRGNFPDRFSGHQFPNYSSELNVNALLLGDSALYLCASSFGGTEAFFGQGTRLTVV.

The rearrangement joins TRBV7-6 to TRBJ1-1; D may be TRBD1 (5 bases). CDR1 and CDR2 (germline): SGHVS, FNYEAQ. The CDR3 covers 15 residues. The ends were cut back, 2 bases at V and 1 base at J, with 11 bases in the middle. The chain's CDR3 is CASSLRAGANTEAFF. The CDR3 DNA reads as TGTGCCAGCAGCTTACGCGCTGGGGCGAACACTGAAGCTTTCTTT.

The V gene is TRBV27, the J gene TRBJ2-2, with TRBD1 matching over 9 bases. V shed 5 bases, J shed 5 bases, and the junction held 9 bases outside the gene matches. The CDR3 runs 16 residues. Germline values: CDR1 MNHEY, CDR2 SMNVEV (reference sequence). In DNA form, the CDR3 reads TGTGCCAGCAGTCCCTGGGACAGGGTATGGACCGGGGAGCTGTTTTTT. Residues: CASSPWDRVWTGELFF.

This chain links TRBV19 with TRBJ2-3; no firm D call. V shed 3 bases and J shed 4 bases, with 8 bases lying between them. This CDR3 spans 13 amino acids. The germline gives CDR1 LNHDA, CDR2 SQIVND (reference sequence). CDR3 amino acids: CASSIGFPDTQYF. In DNA form, the CDR3 reads TGTGCCAGTAGTATCGGTTTCCCAGATACGCAGTATTTT. The full variable domain, in which reference TRBV19 and TRBJ2-3 provide the parts outside the CDR3, is DGGITQSPKYLFRKEGQNVTLSCEQNLNHDAMYWYRQDPGQGLRLIYYSQIVNDFQKGDIAEGYSVSREKKESFPLTVTSAQKNPTAFYLCASSIGFPDTQYFGPGTRLTVL.

This chain uses TRBV6-1 with TRBJ1-6; TRBD1 is a possible D gene (6 bases). The V end was cut by 4 bases, the J end by 2 bases, with 12 bases between. This CDR3 region has 16 residues. Per the germline V gene, CDR1 is MNHNS and CDR2 is SASEGT. The CDR3 reads CASSGHRATYNSPLHF. The CDR3 DNA sequence: TGTGCCAGCAGTGGTCACAGGGCTACCTATAATTCACCCCTCCACTTT.

This clone was counted between two and nine times. This chain uses TRBV2 with TRBJ2-1; D call uncertain. Germline CDR1 and CDR2: SNHLY and FYNNEI. Trimming cost V 11 bases and J 3 bases, with 14 bases left between them. The CDR3 has 13 residues. The CDR3 spells CAGGRQRYNEQFF. For the CDR3, the DNA is TGTGCCGGTGGTAGGCAGCGCTACAATGAGCAGTTCTTC.

This clone was recorded once. An end of the junction does not agree with germline; a read error may underlie this. This chain links TRBV29-1 with TRBJ2-3; unclear D gene. CDR1 SQVTM and CDR2 ANQGSEA come from the germline V gene. This CDR3 is 14 amino acids long. The CDR3 nucleotides are TGCAGCGCTGAACGGCAGGCTAGCACAGATACGCAGTATTTT. Translating it yields CSAERQASTDTQYF.

The chain recombines TRBV12-3 or TRBV12-4 with TRBJ1-1; D is ambiguous. The V gene lost 3 bases and the J gene lost 1 base, with 6 bases spanning the gap. The CDR3 has 13 amino acids. The CDR3 region is CASSFYENTEAFF. CDR3 nucleotide sequence: TGTGCCAGCAGTTTCTATGAGAACACTGAAGCTTTCTTT.

The chain joins TRBV20-1 to TRBJ1-1; no clear D gene. Germline V gene sequence: CDR1 DFQATT, CDR2 SNEGSKA (reference sequence). CDR3 size: 13 residues. Trimming cost V 3 bases and J 1 base, with 9 bases left between them. As DNA, the CDR3 is TGCAGTGCTAGTGGTAATGAGAACACTGAAGCTTTCTTT. Its protein product is CSASGNENTEAFF.